This T cell receptor beta chain was documented in a study of CD8+CD57+ T cells in acquired aplastic anemia. Across the study: The mean DNA yield obtained from sorted CD4+ and CD8+ cells came to 3.2 ug. Findings and limits, study-wide: Patients shared twenty-nine CD8+ CDR3 sequences with controls.

Genomic DNA provided the template from which TCR beta VDJ and CDR3 profiles were obtained. TCRdb itself ran the reads through MiXCR, one entry per CDR3 protein. The sample yields roughly 64,000 distinct CDR3 sequences, around 55% seen once. The CDR3 runs 13 residues. Trimming removed 7 bases at V and 1 base at J, with 9 bases between. Germline CDR1 reads LNHDA; CDR2 reads SQIVND (reference sequence). This clonotype is deemed medium-sized (0.01 to 0.1%). Its antigen is not known. The source of this sequence is a human donor in good health, serving as a control. Input material: sorted CD4+, CD8+, or CD8+CD57+ T cells (not recorded which) from PBMCs. This chain joins TRBV19 and TRBJ2-3; D is unclear. The CDR3 loop is CASKGPGTDTQYF. Written as DNA, the CDR3 is TGTGCCAGTAAGGGCCCCGGCACAGATACGCAGTATTTT.